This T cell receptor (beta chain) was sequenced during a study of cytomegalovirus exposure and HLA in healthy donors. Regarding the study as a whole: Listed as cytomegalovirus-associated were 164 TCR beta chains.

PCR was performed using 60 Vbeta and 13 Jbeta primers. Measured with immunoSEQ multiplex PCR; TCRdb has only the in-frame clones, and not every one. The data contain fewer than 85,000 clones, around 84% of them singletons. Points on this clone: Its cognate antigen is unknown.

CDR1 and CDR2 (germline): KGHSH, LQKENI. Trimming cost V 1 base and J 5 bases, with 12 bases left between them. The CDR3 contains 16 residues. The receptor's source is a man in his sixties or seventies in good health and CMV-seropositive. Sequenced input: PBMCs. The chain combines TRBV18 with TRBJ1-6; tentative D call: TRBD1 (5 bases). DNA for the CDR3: TGTGCCAGCTCACCACTCTCCGGACAAAATAATTCACCCCTCCACTTT. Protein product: CASSPLSGQNNSPLHF. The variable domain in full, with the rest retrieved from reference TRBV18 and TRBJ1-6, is NAGVMQNPRHLVRRRGQEARLRCSPMKGHSHVYWYRQLPEEGLKFMVYLQKENIIDESGMPKERFSAEFPKEGPSILRIQQVVRGDSAAYFCASSPLSGQNNSPLHFGNGTRLTVT.